Listed below are T cell receptor beta chains from one sample, sequenced in a study of cytomegalovirus exposure and HLA in healthy donors. The repertoire was sequenced with immunoSEQ multiplex PCR; TCRdb's copy has only in-frame clones and lacks some. The data hold 180,000 or so clones, with about three quarters observed a single time. The sequencing input was PBMCs. The receptor set was obtained from a man aged 18 to 29 in good health and CMV-seronegative. CDR3s include the opening cysteine and the closing phenylalanine or tryptophan. The D gene is left open where the match is weak. Not every row has a clone size; where given, it reads once, few, many or a size class.

size: NA
V: TRBV5-1
J: TRBJ1-2
D: NA
DNA: TGCGCCAGCACCGTGGGGGGGGCGCAAGGAGGTGGCTACACCTTC
CDR3: CASTVGGAQGGGYTF

size: NA
V: TRBV5-6
J: TRBJ1-6
D: NA
DNA: TGTGCCAGCACTAAACTCGAAAGCTCCTATAATTCACCCCTCCACTTT
CDR3: CASTKLESSYNSPLHF

size: NA
V: TRBV6-6
J: TRBJ2-7
D: NA
DNA: TGTGCCAGCAGTTACTCGGGGGCTACCTACGAGCAGTACTTC
CDR3: CASSYSGATYEQYF

size: NA
V: TRBV13
J: TRBJ2-7
D: NA
DNA: TGTGCCAGCAGCTCGGATCCTAACTACGAGCAGTACTTC
CDR3: CASSSDPNYEQYF

size: NA
V: TRBV19
J: TRBJ1-2
D: TRBD1
DNA: TGTGCCAGTAGAAGCACCGGGACAGGCATCTATGGCTACACCTTC
CDR3: CASRSTGTGIYGYTF

size: NA
V: TRBV30
J: TRBJ1-6
D: TRBD1
DNA: TGTGCCTGGATGGGACAGATGAATTCACCCCTCCACTTT
CDR3: CAWMGQMNSPLHF

size: NA
V: TRBV2
J: TRBJ2-2
D: NA
DNA: TGTGCCAGCAGGGGGGACATAAACACCGGGGAGCTGTTTTTT
CDR3: CASRGDINTGELFF

size: few
V: TRBV19
J: TRBJ2-7
D: TRBD2
DNA: TGTGCCAGTAGCTCTTTAGGTGCTAGCGGGAGTACGTTC
CDR3: CASSSLGASGSTF

size: NA
V: TRBV6-5
J: TRBJ1-1
D: TRBD1
DNA: TGTGCCAGCAGTCGGACAGGGACCGCTGAAGCTTTCTTT
CDR3: CASSRTGTAEAFF

size: NA
V: TRBV14
J: TRBJ2-2
D: TRBD1
DNA: TGTGCCAGCAGCCCTCGGGGACAGGGCTCCACCGGGGAGCTGTTTTTT
CDR3: CASSPRGQGSTGELFF

size: NA
V: TRBV7-6
J: TRBJ2-2
D: NA
DNA: TGTGCCAGCAGCTCGGTGGGCCTCAACACCGGGGAGCTGTTTTTT
CDR3: CASSSVGLNTGELFF

size: NA
V: TRBV7-9
J: TRBJ2-2
D: TRBD2
DNA: TGTGCCAGCAGCTTAGGACCGTCGGGGGGAACTCGCGGGGAGCTGTTTTTT
CDR3: CASSLGPSGGTRGELFF

size: NA
V: TRBV29-1
J: TRBJ1-2
D: NA
DNA: TGCAGCGTAGAGGGAACAGGGTACTATGGCTACACCTTC
CDR3: CSVEGTGYYGYTF

size: NA
V: TRBV10-2
J: TRBJ2-7
D: NA
DNA: TGCGCCAGCAGTGAAGGGGGGGCTGGGTCCTACGAGCAGTACTTC
CDR3: CASSEGGAGSYEQYF

size: NA
V: TRBV5-1
J: TRBJ2-3
D: NA
DNA: TGCGCCAGCACACAGGGTACTAGCACAGATACGCAGTATTTT
CDR3: CASTQGTSTDTQYF

size: NA
V: TRBV25-1
J: TRBJ2-7
D: TRBD1
DNA: TGTGCCGGCAGTTCCGGGACAGGCTCGCGGTCCTACGAGCAGTACTTC
CDR3: CAGSSGTGSRSYEQYF

size: NA
V: TRBV6-1
J: TRBJ2-7
D: NA
DNA: TGTGCCAGCAGTGTTGCAAACACCGAGCAGTACTTC
CDR3: CASSVANTEQYF

size: NA
V: TRBV5-3
J: TRBJ2-1
D: NA
DNA: TGTGCCAGAAGCAAAACAGGGAATCAAAACAATGAGCAGTTCTTC
CDR3: CARSKTGNQNNEQFF

size: once
V: TRBV5-1
J: TRBJ2-2
D: TRBD1
DNA: TGCGCCAGCAGCCAGGGGGTCGGGGAGCTGTTTTTT
CDR3: CASSQGVGELFF

size: once
V: TRBV29-1
J: TRBJ2-5
D: NA
DNA: TGCAGCGTTGTTGGTACGGGGAAGACCCAGTACTTC
CDR3: CSVVGTGKTQYF

size: NA
V: TRBV12-5
J: TRBJ2-7
D: TRBD2
DNA: TGTGCTAGTGGTTTGGTGGGTTTCACTAGCGGTGGTACGGAGCAGTACTTC
CDR3: CASGLVGFTSGGTEQYF

size: NA
V: TRBV4-2
J: TRBJ2-5
D: TRBD2
DNA: TGTGCCAGCAGCCAAGCGGGGGGAATAGGAGAGACCCAGTACTTC
CDR3: CASSQAGGIGETQYF

size: many
V: TRBV27
J: TRBJ2-1
D: NA
DNA: TGTGCCAGCAGTTTCTCAGGGGAAGTTGACAATGAGCAGTTCTTC
CDR3: CASSFSGEVDNEQFF